This T cell receptor beta chain was recovered during a study of regulatory T cells in long-lasting Graves disease. Ten or more counts support this clonotype. CDR3-region Arm-PCR and iRepertoire HTBI primers produced the TCR beta libraries. MiXCR, run by TCRdb on the multiplex PCR reads, gives a single entry per CDR3 protein. The sample holds 550,000 to 600,000 distinct CDR3 sequences, 15% to 20% seen once. Time point noted: newly diagnosed GD, antithyroid drugs for less than 3 months. RNA from PBMCs was the source of the TCR library. The same sample was also studied in work on T cells in Graves' hyperthyroidism and ophthalmopathy.

This material consisted of peripheral blood mononuclear cells (PBMCs), taken at new diagnosis, from a patient treated with antithyroid drugs. The receptor was isolated from a man aged 18 to 30 with Graves disease.

CDR3 sequence reads: CATSDFGETQYF. The DNA of the CDR3 is TGTGCCACCAGTGATTTTGGGGAGACCCAGTACTTC. The J gene is TRBJ2-5, the V gene TRBV24-1; D gene uncertain. CDR1 is KGHDR and CDR2 is SFDVKD in the germline V gene. V dropped 1 base and J dropped 5 bases, with 4 bases sitting between them. This CDR3 spans 12 amino acids.